Listed below are T cell receptor beta chains from one sample, sequenced in a study of radiotherapy plus CTLA-4 blockade in lung cancer. The protocol was immunoSEQ multiplex PCR, while the TCRdb copy is restricted to in-frame clones and leaves out a portion. Here the sample spans some 110,000 clones, 75% to 80% being singletons. Material: peripheral blood, obtained from a patient treated with radiotherapy plus ipilimumab. The receptors derive from a human donor with non-small cell lung cancer who had a partial response to radiotherapy plus ipilimumab. The CDR3 runs from the conserved cysteine through the conserved F or W. D genes are given only for firm matches. Rows give clone size only sometimes, using once, few, many, or a class for an expanded clone.

abundance: once
d_gene: TRBD1
v_gene: TRBV6-1
j_gene: TRBJ2-2
CDR3nt: TGTGCCAGCAGTGGGGACAGATTCACCGGGGAGCTGTTTTTT
CDR3aa: CASSGDRFTGELFF

abundance: -
d_gene: -
v_gene: TRBV6-1
j_gene: TRBJ1-5
CDR3nt: TGTGCCAGCAGTGAAGATCTTAACATTTATCAGCCCCAGCATTTT
CDR3aa: CASSEDLNIYQPQHF

abundance: few
d_gene: -
v_gene: TRBV4-1
j_gene: TRBJ2-3
CDR3nt: TGCGCCAGTTCTCAAGGAGGTTTTGGCACAGATACGCAGTATTTT
CDR3aa: CASSQGGFGTDTQYF

abundance: -
d_gene: -
v_gene: TRBV7-3
j_gene: TRBJ2-3
CDR3nt: TGTGCCAGCAGCCTCGGGTGGGCAGATACGCAGTATTTT
CDR3aa: CASSLGWADTQYF

abundance: -
d_gene: TRBD1
v_gene: TRBV28
j_gene: TRBJ1-2
CDR3nt: TGTGCCAGCAGGGAGGGGGCTTTCTATGGCTACACCTTC
CDR3aa: CASREGAFYGYTF

abundance: -
d_gene: -
v_gene: TRBV2
j_gene: TRBJ1-5
CDR3nt: TGTGCCAGCAGTGGAGCTTCTTCGAGCCAGCCCCAGCATTTT
CDR3aa: CASSGASSSQPQHF

abundance: -
d_gene: TRBD1
v_gene: TRBV28
j_gene: TRBJ1-2
CDR3nt: TGTGCCAGCAGTTTGCCAGGGGGCTTACGTGGCTACACCTTC
CDR3aa: CASSLPGGLRGYTF

abundance: few
d_gene: -
v_gene: TRBV5-6
j_gene: TRBJ2-1
CDR3nt: TGTGCCAGCAGCTTGGCCGGAGGGGAGCAGTTCTTC
CDR3aa: CASSLAGGEQFF

abundance: few
d_gene: -
v_gene: TRBV5-4
j_gene: TRBJ1-1
CDR3nt: TGTGCCAGCAGCCGCGGGGGGAGGGAGGGGAACACTGAAGCTTTCTTT
CDR3aa: CASSRGGREGNTEAFF

abundance: -
d_gene: -
v_gene: TRBV29-1
j_gene: TRBJ2-7
CDR3nt: TGCAGCGTTGAATGGCCAGGGTTTGGCTACGAGCAGTACTTC
CDR3aa: CSVEWPGFGYEQYF

abundance: -
d_gene: -
v_gene: TRBV2
j_gene: TRBJ2-1
CDR3nt: TGTGCCAGCAGCCAGTTACCCCCGAACAATGAGCAGTTCTTC
CDR3aa: CASSQLPPNNEQFF

abundance: -
d_gene: -
v_gene: TRBV6-1
j_gene: TRBJ2-2
CDR3nt: TGTGCCAGCAGTGGGCGTACGGGAGTTTTGAACACCGGGGAGCTGTTTTTT
CDR3aa: CASSGRTGVLNTGELFF

abundance: -
d_gene: -
v_gene: TRBV28
j_gene: TRBJ1-1
CDR3nt: TGTGCCAGCAGCCTTCCCTGGCAGGGAGGGATGAACACTGAAGCTTTCTTT
CDR3aa: CASSLPWQGGMNTEAFF

abundance: -
d_gene: TRBD2
v_gene: TRBV6-5
j_gene: TRBJ2-3
CDR3nt: TGTGCCAGCAGCAAGGGACTAGGATCAGATACGCAGTATTTT
CDR3aa: CASSKGLGSDTQYF

abundance: -
d_gene: -
v_gene: TRBV28
j_gene: TRBJ2-2
CDR3nt: TGTGCCAGCAGTTCCCCTCTCGGGGAGCTGTTTTTT
CDR3aa: CASSSPLGELFF

abundance: -
d_gene: -
v_gene: TRBV28
j_gene: TRBJ2-7
CDR3nt: TGTGCCAGCAGTTTAGGGCGGGGCCCCTACGAGCAGTACTTC
CDR3aa: CASSLGRGPYEQYF

abundance: -
d_gene: -
v_gene: TRBV2
j_gene: TRBJ1-5
CDR3nt: TGTGCCAGCAGTACAATACTTTCACAGACGCATTTT
CDR3aa: CASSTILSQTHF

abundance: -
d_gene: -
v_gene: TRBV7-3
j_gene: TRBJ1-1
CDR3nt: TGTGCCAGCAGCCCCGGGGGACGGACTATCACTGAAGCTTTCTTT
CDR3aa: CASSPGGRTITEAFF

abundance: -
d_gene: TRBD2
v_gene: TRBV9
j_gene: TRBJ2-3
CDR3nt: TGTGCCAGCAGCGTAGCTCCTAGGGCGGGAGGCACAGATACGCAGTATTTT
CDR3aa: CASSVAPRAGGTDTQYF

abundance: -
d_gene: -
v_gene: TRBV6-5
j_gene: TRBJ1-1
CDR3nt: TGTGCCAGCACCCGCTCGGACAGAAGGAACACTGAAGCTTTCTTT
CDR3aa: CASTRSDRRNTEAFF

abundance: -
d_gene: TRBD1
v_gene: TRBV5-4
j_gene: TRBJ1-3
CDR3nt: TGTGCCAGCAGCTTAGACAGGGGGCCTGGAAACACCATATATTTT
CDR3aa: CASSLDRGPGNTIYF

abundance: -
d_gene: -
v_gene: TRBV9
j_gene: TRBJ1-1
CDR3nt: TGTGCCAGCAGCGTAGCCGGGTCAAAAACTGAAGCTTTCTTT
CDR3aa: CASSVAGSKTEAFF

abundance: -
d_gene: TRBD1
v_gene: TRBV18
j_gene: TRBJ1-5
CDR3nt: TGTGCCAGCTCACGCACAGGGGATAGCAATCAGCCCCAGCATTTT
CDR3aa: CASSRTGDSNQPQHF